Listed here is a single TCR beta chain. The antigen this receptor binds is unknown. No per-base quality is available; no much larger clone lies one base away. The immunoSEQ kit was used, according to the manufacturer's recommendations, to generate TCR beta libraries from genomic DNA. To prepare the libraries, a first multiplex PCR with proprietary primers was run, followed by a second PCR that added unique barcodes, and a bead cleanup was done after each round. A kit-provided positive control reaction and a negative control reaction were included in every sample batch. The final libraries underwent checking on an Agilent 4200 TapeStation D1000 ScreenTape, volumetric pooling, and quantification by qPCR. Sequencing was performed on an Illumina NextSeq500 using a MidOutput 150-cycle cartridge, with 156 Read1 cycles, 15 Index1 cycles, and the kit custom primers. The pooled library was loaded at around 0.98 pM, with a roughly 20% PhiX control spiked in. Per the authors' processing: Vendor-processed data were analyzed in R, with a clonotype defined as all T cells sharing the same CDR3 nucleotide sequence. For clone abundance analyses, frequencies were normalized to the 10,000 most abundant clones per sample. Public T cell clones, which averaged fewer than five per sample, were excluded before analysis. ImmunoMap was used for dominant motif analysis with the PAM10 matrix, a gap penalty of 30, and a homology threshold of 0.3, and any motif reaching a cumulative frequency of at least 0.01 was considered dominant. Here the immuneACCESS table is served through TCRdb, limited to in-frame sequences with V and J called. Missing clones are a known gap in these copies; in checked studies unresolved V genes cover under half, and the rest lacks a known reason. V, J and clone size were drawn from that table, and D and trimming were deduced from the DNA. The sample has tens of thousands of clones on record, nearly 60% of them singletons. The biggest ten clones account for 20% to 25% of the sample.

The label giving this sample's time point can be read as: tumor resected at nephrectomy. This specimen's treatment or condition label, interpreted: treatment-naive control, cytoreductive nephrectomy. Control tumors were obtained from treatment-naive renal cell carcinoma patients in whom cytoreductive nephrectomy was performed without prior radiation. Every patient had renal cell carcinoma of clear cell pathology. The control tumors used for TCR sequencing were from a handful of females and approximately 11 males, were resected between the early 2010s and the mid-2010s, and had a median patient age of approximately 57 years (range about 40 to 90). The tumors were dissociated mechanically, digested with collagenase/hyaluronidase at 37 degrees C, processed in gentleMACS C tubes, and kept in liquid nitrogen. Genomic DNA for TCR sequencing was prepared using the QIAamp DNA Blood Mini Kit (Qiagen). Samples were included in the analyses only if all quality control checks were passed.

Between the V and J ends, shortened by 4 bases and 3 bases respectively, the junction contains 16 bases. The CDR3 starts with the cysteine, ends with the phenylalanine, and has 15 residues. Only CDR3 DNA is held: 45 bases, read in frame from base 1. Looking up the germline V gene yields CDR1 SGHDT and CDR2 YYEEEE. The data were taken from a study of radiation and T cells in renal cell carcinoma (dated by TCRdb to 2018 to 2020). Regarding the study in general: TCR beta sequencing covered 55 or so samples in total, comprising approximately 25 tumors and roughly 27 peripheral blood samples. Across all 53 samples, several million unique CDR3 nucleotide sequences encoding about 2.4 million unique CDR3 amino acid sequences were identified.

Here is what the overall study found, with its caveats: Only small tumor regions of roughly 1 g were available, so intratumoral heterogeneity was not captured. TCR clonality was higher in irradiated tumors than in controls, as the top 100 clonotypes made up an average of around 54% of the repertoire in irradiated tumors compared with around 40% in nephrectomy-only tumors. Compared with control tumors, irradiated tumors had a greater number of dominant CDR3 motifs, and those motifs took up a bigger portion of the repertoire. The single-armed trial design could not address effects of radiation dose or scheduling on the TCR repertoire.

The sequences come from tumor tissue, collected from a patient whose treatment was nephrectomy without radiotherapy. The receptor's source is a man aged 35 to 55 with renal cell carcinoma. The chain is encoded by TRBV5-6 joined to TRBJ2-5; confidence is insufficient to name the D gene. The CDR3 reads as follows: CASSTIWRQEETQYF. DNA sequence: TGTGCCAGCAGCACTATATGGCGGCAAGAAGAGACCCAGTACTTC.